This T cell receptor beta chain emerged from a study of T cell repertoires in ileal Crohn's disease. Some clones are missing from TCRdb's copy, which holds only in-frame ones; the method was immunoSEQ multiplex PCR. The table shows 3,500 to 4,500 clones, with over 55% occurring only once. Time point noted: proximal margin of the surgical specimen (macroscopically non-inflamed). Per the germline V gene, CDR1 is MGHRA and CDR2 is YSYEKL. This CDR3 is 16 amino acids long. Trimming took off 1 base at V and 4 bases at J, with 14 bases between the two ends. The chain couples TRBV4-1 to TRBJ2-1, with D perhaps matching TRBD2 (6 bases). Sequencing used ileal tissue. The TCR originated in an adult with Crohn's disease. CDR3 in amino acids: CASSQGRGELYNEQFF. CDR3 in DNA: TGCGCCAGCAGCCAAGGGCGGGGCGAACTTTACAATGAGCAGTTCTTC.